The T cell receptor beta chain described here comes from a study of OX40 agonist ivuxolimab in advanced cancers. CDR3 length: 15 residues. CDR1 GTSNPN and CDR2 SVGIG come from the germline V gene (reference sequence). With 2 bases removed from V and 5 bases from J, the gap between germline ends came to 15 bases. Sequencing used immunoSEQ multiplex PCR; TCRdb keeps in-frame clones, though not all of them. The data hold 80,000 or so clones, with more than 90% observed a single time. The sequences come from CD4+ or CD8+ T cells sorted from blood, collected in a trial of the OX40 agonist ivuxolimab. The TCR sequence derives from an adult with an advanced solid tumor such as melanoma, head and neck, liver or kidney cancer. The J gene is TRBJ2-2, the V gene TRBV30, with a tentative D call TRBD1 (6 bases). CDR3: CAWSFGRGGTGELFF. CDR3 nucleotides: TGTGCCTGGAGTTTTGGCAGGGGCGGGACCGGGGAGCTGTTTTTT.